The table lists the clone carrying this T cell receptor beta chain with many counts. Its cognate antigen is unknown. TCRdb re-called the reads through MiXCR, storing one row per CDR3 protein. Here the sample spans some 200,000 distinct CDR3 sequences, more than 9% being singletons. The sample belongs to a study of T cell repertoires in cytomegalovirus infection. Whole-study findings and limits: The response measured ex vivo was dominated by TCR beta clonotypes (HLA-C-restricted and CMV-specific).

Input material: PBMCs. This sequence was found in a human donor in good health (CMV status not recorded). Some clones in this sample may be carry-over from other donors' samples.

The CDR3 loop reads CASSSKGAGAGEQYF. The CDR3 nucleotides read TGTGCCAGCAGCTCCAAGGGAGCGGGAGCCGGCGAGCAGTACTTC. The rearrangement uses TRBV7-2 and TRBJ2-7; 8 positions agree with TRBD2. The V gene's germline CDR1 is SGHTA and CDR2 FQGNSA. Trimming removed 4 bases from V and 6 bases from J; junction bases left unmatched: 11. The CDR3 loop spans 15 amino acids.